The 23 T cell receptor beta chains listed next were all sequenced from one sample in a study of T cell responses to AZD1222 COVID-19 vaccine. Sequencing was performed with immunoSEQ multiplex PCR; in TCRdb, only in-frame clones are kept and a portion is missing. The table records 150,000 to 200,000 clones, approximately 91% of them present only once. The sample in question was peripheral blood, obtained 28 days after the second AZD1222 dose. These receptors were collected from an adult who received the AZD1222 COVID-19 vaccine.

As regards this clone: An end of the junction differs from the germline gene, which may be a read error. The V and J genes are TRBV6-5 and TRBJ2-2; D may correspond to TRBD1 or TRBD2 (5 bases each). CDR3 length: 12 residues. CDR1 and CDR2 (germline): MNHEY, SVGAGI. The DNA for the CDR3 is TGTGCCAGCGGGGCCCTTAACCGGGGAGCTGTTTTT. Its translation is CASGALNRGAVF.

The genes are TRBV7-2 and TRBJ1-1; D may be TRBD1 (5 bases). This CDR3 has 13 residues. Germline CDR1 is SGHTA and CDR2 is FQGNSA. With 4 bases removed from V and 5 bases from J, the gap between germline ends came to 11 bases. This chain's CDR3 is CASSSEGYTEAFF. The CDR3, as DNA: TGTGCCAGCAGCTCCGAGGGGTATACTGAAGCTTTCTTT.

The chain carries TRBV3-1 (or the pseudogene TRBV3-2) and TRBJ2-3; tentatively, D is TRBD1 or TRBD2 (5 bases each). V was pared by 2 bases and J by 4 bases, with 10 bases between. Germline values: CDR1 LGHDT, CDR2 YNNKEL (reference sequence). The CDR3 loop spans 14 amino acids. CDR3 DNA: TGTGCCAGCAGCCAAACCGGGACCTCAGATACGCAGTATTTT. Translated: CASSQTGTSDTQYF.

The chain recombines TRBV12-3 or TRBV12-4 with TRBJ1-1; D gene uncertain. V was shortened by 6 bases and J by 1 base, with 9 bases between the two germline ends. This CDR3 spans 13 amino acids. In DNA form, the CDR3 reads TGTGCCAGCAGCCCGCTGAGGAACACTGAAGCTTTCTTT. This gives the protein CASSPLRNTEAFF.

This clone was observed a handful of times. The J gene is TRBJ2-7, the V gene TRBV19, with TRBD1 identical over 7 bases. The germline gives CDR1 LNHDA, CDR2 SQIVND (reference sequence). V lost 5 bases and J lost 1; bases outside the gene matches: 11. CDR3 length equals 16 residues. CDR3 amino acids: CASSRRSWDSSYEQYF. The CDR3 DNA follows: TGTGCCAGTAGTCGGCGATCGTGGGACAGTTCCTACGAGCAGTACTTC. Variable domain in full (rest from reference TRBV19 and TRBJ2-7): DGGITQSPKYLFRKEGQNVTLSCEQNLNHDAMYWYRQDPGQGLRLIYYSQIVNDFQKGDIAEGYSVSREKKESFPLTVTSAQKNPTAFYLCASSRRSWDSSYEQYFGPGTRLTVT.

CDR3 coding DNA: TGTGCCAGCAGTTACTGGACAGAGGGGAGTTCACCCCTCCACTTT. It encodes CASSYWTEGSSPLHF. The chain recombines TRBV6-2 or TRBV6-3 with TRBJ1-6; possibly TRBD1 for D (6 bases). The V gene lost 1 base and the J gene lost 9 bases, with 13 bases spanning the gap. The CDR3 contains 15 residues. The V gene's germline CDR1 is MNHEY and CDR2 SVGEGT.

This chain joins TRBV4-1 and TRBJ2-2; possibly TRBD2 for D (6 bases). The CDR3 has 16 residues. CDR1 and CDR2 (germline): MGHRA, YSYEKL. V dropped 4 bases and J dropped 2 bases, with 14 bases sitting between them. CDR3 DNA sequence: TGCGCCAGCAGCCTCCGCGGGACTCCTAACACCGGGGAGCTGTTTTTT. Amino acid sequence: CASSLRGTPNTGELFF.

The CDR3 spells CASSLTGEGYTF. The CDR3 coding sequence is TGTGCCAGCAGCCTAACCGGGGAGGGCTACACCTTC. The chain has TRBV12-3 or TRBV12-4 and TRBJ1-2; D not certain. Trimming took 6 bases from V and 8 from J, leaving 13 bases between them. This CDR3 region has 12 residues.

As DNA, the CDR3 is TGTGCCAGCAGTCAACCGGGACAGGGTAAAGCTTTCTTT. It is translated as CASSQPGQGKAFF. The rearrangement uses TRBV6-5 and TRBJ1-1, with 9 positions matching TRBD1. CDR3 length equals 13 residues. Germline-derived CDR1 and CDR2 are MNHEY and SVGAGI. Losses at the gene ends were 5 bases for V and 9 bases for J; bases not matched to a gene: 7.

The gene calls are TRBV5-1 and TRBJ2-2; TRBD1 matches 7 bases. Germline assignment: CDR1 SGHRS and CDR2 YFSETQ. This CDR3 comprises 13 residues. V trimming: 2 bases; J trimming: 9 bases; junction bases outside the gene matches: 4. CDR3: CASSLQGSRELFF. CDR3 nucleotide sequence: TGCGCCAGCAGCTTACAGGGGAGTCGGGAGCTGTTTTTT.

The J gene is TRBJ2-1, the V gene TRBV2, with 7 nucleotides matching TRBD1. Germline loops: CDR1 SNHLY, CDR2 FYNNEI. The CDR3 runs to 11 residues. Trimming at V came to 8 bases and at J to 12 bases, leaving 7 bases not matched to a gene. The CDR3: CASVGWDRQFF. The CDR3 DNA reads TGTGCCAGCGTGGGTTGGGACAGGCAGTTCTTC.

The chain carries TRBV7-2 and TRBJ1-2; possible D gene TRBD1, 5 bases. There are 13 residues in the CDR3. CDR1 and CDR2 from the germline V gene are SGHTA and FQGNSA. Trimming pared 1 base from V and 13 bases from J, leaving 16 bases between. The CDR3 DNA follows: TGTGCCAGCAGCTTAGAAAGAGGGACCGCCGCCACCTTC. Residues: CASSLERGTAATF.

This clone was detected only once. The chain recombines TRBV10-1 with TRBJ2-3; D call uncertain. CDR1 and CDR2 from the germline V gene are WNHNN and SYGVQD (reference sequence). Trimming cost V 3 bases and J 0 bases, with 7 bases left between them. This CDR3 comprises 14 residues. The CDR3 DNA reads TGCGCCAGCAGTGAAGGGCAGAGCACAGATACGCAGTATTTT. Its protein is CASSEGQSTDTQYF.

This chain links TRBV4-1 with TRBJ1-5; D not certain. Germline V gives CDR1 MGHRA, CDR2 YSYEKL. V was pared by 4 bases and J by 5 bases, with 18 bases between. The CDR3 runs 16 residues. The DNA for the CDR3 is TGCGCCAGCAGCCGGGCCGGGCTAGGGCTGGATCAGCCCCAGCATTTT. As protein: CASSRAGLGLDQPQHF.

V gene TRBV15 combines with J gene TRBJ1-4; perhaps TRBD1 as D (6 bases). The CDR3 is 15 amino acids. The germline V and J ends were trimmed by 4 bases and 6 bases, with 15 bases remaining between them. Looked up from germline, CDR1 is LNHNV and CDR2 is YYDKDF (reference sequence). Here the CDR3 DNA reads TGTGCCACCAGCATAACCACAGGGTTTCATGAAAAACTGTTTTTT. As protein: CATSITTGFHEKLFF.

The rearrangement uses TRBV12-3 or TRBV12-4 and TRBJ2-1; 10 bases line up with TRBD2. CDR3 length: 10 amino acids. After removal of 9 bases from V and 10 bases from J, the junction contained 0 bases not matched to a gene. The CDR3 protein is CASSGGEQFF. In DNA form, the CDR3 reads TGTGCCAGTAGCGGGGGGGAGCAGTTCTTC.

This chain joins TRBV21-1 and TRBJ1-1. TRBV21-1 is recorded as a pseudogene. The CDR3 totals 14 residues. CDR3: CASSKDVKNTEAFF. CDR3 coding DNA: TGTGCCAGCAGCAAAGACGTTAAGAACACTGAAGCTTTCTTT.

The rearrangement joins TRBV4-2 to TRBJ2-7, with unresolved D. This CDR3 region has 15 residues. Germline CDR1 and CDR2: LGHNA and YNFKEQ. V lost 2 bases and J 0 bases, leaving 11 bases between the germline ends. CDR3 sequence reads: CASSQYGGSSYEQYF. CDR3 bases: TGTGCCAGCAGCCAATATGGCGGAAGCTCCTACGAGCAGTACTTC.

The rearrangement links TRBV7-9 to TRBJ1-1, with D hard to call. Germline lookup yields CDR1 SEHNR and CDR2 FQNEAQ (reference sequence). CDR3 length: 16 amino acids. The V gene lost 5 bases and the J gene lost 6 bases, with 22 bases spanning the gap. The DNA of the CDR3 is TGTGCCAGCAGCCCCCCCGAGGGCCTGCGCTCCCCTGAAGCTTTCTTT. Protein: CASSPPEGLRSPEAFF.

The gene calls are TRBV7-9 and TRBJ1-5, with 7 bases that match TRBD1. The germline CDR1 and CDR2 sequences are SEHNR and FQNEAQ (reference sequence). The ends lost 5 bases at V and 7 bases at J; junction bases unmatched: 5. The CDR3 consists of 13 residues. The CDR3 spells CASSQQGWQPQHF. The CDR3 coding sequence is TGTGCCAGCAGCCAACAGGGGTGGCAGCCCCAGCATTTT.

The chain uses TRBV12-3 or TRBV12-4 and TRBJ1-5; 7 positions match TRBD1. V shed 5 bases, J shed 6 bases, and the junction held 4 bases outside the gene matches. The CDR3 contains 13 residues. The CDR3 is CASSTGQIQPQHF. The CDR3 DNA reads TGTGCCAGCAGTACGGGACAGATTCAGCCCCAGCATTTT.

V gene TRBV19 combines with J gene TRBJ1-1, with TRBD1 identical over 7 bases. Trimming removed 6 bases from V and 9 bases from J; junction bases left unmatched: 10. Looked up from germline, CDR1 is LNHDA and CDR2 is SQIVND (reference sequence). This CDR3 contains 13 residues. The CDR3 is CASSRSQGGKAFF. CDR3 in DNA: TGTGCCAGTAGCCGATCCCAGGGGGGTAAAGCTTTCTTT. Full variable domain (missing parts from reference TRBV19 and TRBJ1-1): DGGITQSPKYLFRKEGQNVTLSCEQNLNHDAMYWYRQDPGQGLRLIYYSQIVNDFQKGDIAEGYSVSREKKESFPLTVTSAQKNPTAFYLCASSRSQGGKAFFGQGTRLTVV.

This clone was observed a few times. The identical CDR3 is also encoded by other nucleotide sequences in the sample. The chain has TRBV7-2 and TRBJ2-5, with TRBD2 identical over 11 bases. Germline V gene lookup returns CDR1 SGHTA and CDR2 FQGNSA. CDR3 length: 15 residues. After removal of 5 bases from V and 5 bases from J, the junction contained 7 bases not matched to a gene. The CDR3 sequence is CASSPRSGGAETQYF. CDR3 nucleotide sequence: TGTGCCAGCAGCCCCCGTAGCGGGGGGGCGGAGACCCAGTACTTC. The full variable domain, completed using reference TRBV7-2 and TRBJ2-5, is GAGVSQSPSNKVTEKGKDVELRCDPISGHTALYWYRQSLGQGLEFLIYFQGNSAPDKSGLPSDRFSAERTGGSVSTLTIQRTQQEDSAVYLCASSPRSGGAETQYFGPGTRLLVL.